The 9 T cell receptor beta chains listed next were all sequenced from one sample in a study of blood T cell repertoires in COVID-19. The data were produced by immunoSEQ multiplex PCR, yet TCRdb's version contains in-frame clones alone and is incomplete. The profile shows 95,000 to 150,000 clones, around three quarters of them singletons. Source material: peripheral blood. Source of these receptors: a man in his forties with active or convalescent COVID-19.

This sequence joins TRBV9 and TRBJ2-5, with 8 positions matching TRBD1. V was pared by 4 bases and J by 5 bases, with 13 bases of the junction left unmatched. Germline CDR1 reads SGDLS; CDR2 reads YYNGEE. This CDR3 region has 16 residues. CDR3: CASSSTSTGGSETQYF. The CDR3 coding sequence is TGTGCCAGCAGCTCCACTTCTACAGGGGGTTCGGAGACCCAGTACTTC.

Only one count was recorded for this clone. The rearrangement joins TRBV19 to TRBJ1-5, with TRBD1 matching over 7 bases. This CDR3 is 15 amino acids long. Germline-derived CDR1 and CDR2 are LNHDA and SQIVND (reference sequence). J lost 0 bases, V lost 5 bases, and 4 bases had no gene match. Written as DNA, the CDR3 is TGTGCCAGTAGTGTGACAGGGAATAGCAATCAGCCCCAGCATTTT. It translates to CASSVTGNSNQPQHF.

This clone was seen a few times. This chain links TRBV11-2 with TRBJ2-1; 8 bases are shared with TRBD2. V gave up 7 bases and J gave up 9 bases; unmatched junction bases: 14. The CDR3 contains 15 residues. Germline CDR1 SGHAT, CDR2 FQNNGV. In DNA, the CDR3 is TGTGCCAGCACCCCTTCGGAGCGGGAGTACTTTGAGCAGTTCTTC. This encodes CASTPSEREYFEQFF.

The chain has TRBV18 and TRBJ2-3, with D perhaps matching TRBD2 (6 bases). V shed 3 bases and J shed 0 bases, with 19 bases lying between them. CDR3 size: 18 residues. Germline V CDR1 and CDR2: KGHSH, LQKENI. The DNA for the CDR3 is TGTGCCAGCTCACCCAGTGGTCGGGAGAGTTTAAGCACAGATACGCAGTATTTT. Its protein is CASSPSGRESLSTDTQYF.

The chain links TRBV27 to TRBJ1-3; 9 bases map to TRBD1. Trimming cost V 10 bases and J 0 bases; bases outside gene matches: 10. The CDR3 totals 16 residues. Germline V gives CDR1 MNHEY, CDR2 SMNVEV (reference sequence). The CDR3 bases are TGTGCCACCAAACAGGGGGCGCGTACCTCTGGAAACACCATATATTTT. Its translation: CATKQGARTSGNTIYF.

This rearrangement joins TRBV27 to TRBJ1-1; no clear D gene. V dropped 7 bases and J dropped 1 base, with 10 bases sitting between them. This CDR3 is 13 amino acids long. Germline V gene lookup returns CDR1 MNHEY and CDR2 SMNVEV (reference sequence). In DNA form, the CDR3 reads TGTGCCAGCAAGGAACCTAGGAACACTGAAGCTTTCTTT. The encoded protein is CASKEPRNTEAFF.

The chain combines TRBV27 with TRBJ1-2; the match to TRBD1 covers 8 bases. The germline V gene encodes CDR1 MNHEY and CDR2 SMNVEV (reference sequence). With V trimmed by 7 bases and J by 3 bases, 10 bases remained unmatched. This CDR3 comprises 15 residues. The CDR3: CASKRDRLGDYGYTF. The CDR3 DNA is TGTGCCAGCAAAAGGGACAGGCTAGGGGACTATGGCTACACCTTC.

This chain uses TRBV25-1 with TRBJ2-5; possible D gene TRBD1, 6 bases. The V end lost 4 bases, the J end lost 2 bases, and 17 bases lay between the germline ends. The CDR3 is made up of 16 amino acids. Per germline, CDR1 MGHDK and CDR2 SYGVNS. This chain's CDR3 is CASSVDRPIGQETQYF. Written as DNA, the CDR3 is TGTGCCAGCAGTGTGGACAGACCGATCGGACAAGAGACCCAGTACTTC.

For the CDR3, the DNA is TGTGCCAGCAGCCTACAGGGGATCTCTGGAAACACCATATATTTT. Its protein product is CASSLQGISGNTIYF. V usage is TRBV7-2 and J usage is TRBJ1-3; 7 bases map to TRBD1. Germline CDR1 reads SGHTA; CDR2 reads FQGNSA. This CDR3 region has 15 residues. The trim removed 5 bases at V and 0 bases at J, leaving 4 bases unmatched.